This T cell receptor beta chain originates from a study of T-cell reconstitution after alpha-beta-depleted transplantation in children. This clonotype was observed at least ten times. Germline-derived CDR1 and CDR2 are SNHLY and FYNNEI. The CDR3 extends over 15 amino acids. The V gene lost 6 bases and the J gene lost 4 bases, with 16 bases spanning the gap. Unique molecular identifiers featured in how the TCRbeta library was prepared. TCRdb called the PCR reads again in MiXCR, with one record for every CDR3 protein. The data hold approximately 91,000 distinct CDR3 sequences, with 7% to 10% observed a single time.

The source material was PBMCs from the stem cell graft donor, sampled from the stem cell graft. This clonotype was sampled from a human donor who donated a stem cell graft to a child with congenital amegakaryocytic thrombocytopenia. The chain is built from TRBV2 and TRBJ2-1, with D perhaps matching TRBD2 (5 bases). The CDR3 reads CASRGVGIDYNEQFF. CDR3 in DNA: TGTGCCAGCAGGGGAGTCGGGATTGATTACAATGAGCAGTTCTTC.